Listed below are T cell receptor beta chains from one sample, sequenced in a study of cytomegalovirus exposure and HLA in healthy donors. TCRdb's copy holds only in-frame clones and misses some; the assay was immunoSEQ multiplex PCR. The table shows approximately 110,000 clones, with under 90% occurring only once. Sequences were obtained from PBMCs. The origin of the receptors is a woman between 18 and 29 years old in good health and CMV-seronegative. CDR3s include the opening cysteine and the closing phenylalanine or tryptophan. The D gene is left open where the match is weak. Only part of the rows carry a size: once, few, many, or a class if the clone is expanded.

D: TRBD1
V: TRBV6-1
size: .
J: TRBJ1-2
CDR3: CASSEAWGQSDYGYTF
DNA: TGTGCCAGCAGTGAAGCATGGGGACAGTCCGACTATGGCTACACCTTC

D: .
V: TRBV12-2
size: few
J: TRBJ2-7
CDR3: CASRSGGTGIPEQYF
DNA: TGTGCAAGTCGCTCAGGGGGGACAGGGATCCCCGAGCAGTACTTC

D: .
V: TRBV29-1
size: .
J: TRBJ2-1
CDR3: CSVDTTPHSSYNEQFF
DNA: TGCAGCGTTGATACTACACCCCATTCTTCCTACAATGAGCAGTTCTTC

D: TRBD1
V: TRBV6-5
size: .
J: TRBJ1-2
CDR3: CASSPGTGGGYTF
DNA: TGTGCCAGCAGTCCCGGGACAGGGGGTGGCTACACCTTC

D: .
V: TRBV6-1
size: .
J: TRBJ1-2
CDR3: CASSPLYGYTF
DNA: TGTGCCAGCAGTCCCCTATATGGCTACACCTTC

D: TRBD1
V: TRBV9
size: .
J: TRBJ2-7
CDR3: CASSVGQGASFEQYF
DNA: TGTGCCAGCAGCGTAGGACAGGGAGCTTCTTTCGAGCAGTACTTC

D: .
V: TRBV18
size: .
J: TRBJ1-1
CDR3: CASSPGHQDTEAFF
DNA: TGTGCCAGCTCGCCGGGACATCAGGACACTGAAGCTTTCTTT

D: TRBD1
V: TRBV6-1
size: .
J: TRBJ2-7
CDR3: CASSEWTGESYEQYF
DNA: TGTGCCAGCAGTGAGTGGACAGGGGAAAGTTACGAGCAGTACTTC

D: TRBD2
V: TRBV29-1
size: .
J: TRBJ2-2
CDR3: CSVTSGGHIGELFF
DNA: TGCAGCGTCACTAGCGGGGGACACATCGGGGAGCTGTTTTTT

D: TRBD1
V: TRBV6-5
size: .
J: TRBJ1-1
CDR3: CASSRDRGSAEAFF
DNA: TGTGCCAGCAGTAGAGACAGGGGGAGCGCTGAAGCTTTCTTT

D: TRBD2
V: TRBV5-6
size: .
J: TRBJ2-1
CDR3: CASSLVSGRDYNEQFF
DNA: TGTGCCAGCAGCTTGGTTAGCGGGAGGGATTACAATGAGCAGTTCTTC

D: .
V: TRBV15
size: few
J: TRBJ2-5
CDR3: CATSREQGKETQYF
DNA: TGTGCCACCAGCAGAGAACAGGGAAAAGAGACCCAGTACTTC

D: TRBD2
V: TRBV5-1
size: .
J: TRBJ2-7
CDR3: CASSLGLAGSYEQYF
DNA: TGCGCCAGCAGCTTGGGGCTAGCGGGAAGCTACGAGCAGTACTTC

D: .
V: TRBV2
size: few
J: TRBJ1-1
CDR3: CASRRTVNTEAFF
DNA: TGTGCCAGCAGGCGGACAGTAAACACTGAAGCTTTCTTT

D: .
V: TRBV2
size: .
J: TRBJ1-1
CDR3: CASSAGTEAFF
DNA: TGTGCCAGCAGTGCGGGTACTGAAGCTTTCTTT

D: .
V: TRBV7-2
size: .
J: TRBJ1-1
CDR3: CASSYPGLTEAFF
DNA: TGTGCCAGCAGCTATCCAGGGTTGACTGAAGCTTTCTTT

D: TRBD1
V: TRBV2
size: .
J: TRBJ2-3
CDR3: CASSEKGGVYTDTQYF
DNA: TGTGCCAGCAGTGAGAAAGGGGGCGTGTATACAGATACGCAGTATTTT

D: .
V: TRBV6-5
size: .
J: TRBJ1-1
CDR3: CASSYAGAEVTEAFF
DNA: TGTGCCAGCAGTTATGCGGGGGCTGAGGTCACTGAAGCTTTCTTT

D: TRBD1
V: TRBV2
size: .
J: TRBJ2-1
CDR3: CASSRGPGLSYNEQFF
DNA: TGTGCAAGCAGCAGGGGGCCGGGTTTGTCCTACAATGAGCAGTTCTTC

D: TRBD1
V: TRBV28
size: .
J: TRBJ1-1
CDR3: CASLNRGTEAFF
DNA: TGTGCCAGCCTAAACAGGGGCACTGAAGCTTTCTTT

D: .
V: TRBV18
size: .
J: TRBJ2-2
CDR3: CASSPPLTGELFF
DNA: TGTGCCAGCTCACCACCCCTCACCGGGGAGCTGTTTTTT

D: .
V: TRBV19
size: .
J: TRBJ1-5
CDR3: CASSLDISNQPQHF
DNA: TGTGCCAGTAGTTTGGACATTAGCAATCAGCCCCAGCATTTT

D: .
V: TRBV5-8
size: .
J: TRBJ2-7
CDR3: CASSLARVYEQYF
DNA: TGTGCCAGCAGCTTGGCGAGGGTGTACGAGCAGTACTTC

D: TRBD2
V: TRBV19
size: .
J: TRBJ2-3
CDR3: CASSIKTSGRRDTQYF
DNA: TGTGCCAGTAGTATAAAAACTAGCGGGAGGCGGGATACGCAGTATTTT

D: .
V: TRBV27
size: .
J: TRBJ1-6
CDR3: CASSLYYNSPLHF
DNA: TGTGCCAGCAGTTTGTATTATAATTCACCCCTCCACTTT

D: TRBD1
V: TRBV7-9
size: once
J: TRBJ2-7
CDR3: CASSFGTAQHEQYF
DNA: TGTGCCAGCAGCTTTGGGACAGCCCAGCACGAGCAGTACTTC

D: .
V: TRBV28
size: .
J: TRBJ2-7
CDR3: CASSSLIGAWEQYF
DNA: TGTGCCAGCAGTTCTCTGATAGGAGCGTGGGAGCAGTACTTC

D: TRBD1
V: TRBV10-3
size: few
J: TRBJ1-1
CDR3: CATNRQGTNTEAFF
DNA: TGTGCCACGAATCGACAGGGAACTAACACTGAAGCTTTCTTT

D: TRBD1
V: TRBV18
size: .
J: TRBJ2-2
CDR3: CASSPRGQVGTGELFF
DNA: TGTGCCAGCTCACCAAGGGGACAGGTGGGCACCGGGGAGCTGTTTTTT

D: .
V: TRBV2
size: few
J: TRBJ1-2
CDR3: CASRAEGYGYTF
DNA: TGTGCCAGCAGAGCAGAGGGCTATGGCTACACCTTC

D: .
V: TRBV9
size: .
J: TRBJ1-1
CDR3: CASSVTGETEAFF
DNA: TGTGCCAGCAGCGTAACGGGGGAGACTGAAGCTTTCTTT